The present TCR beta chain was sequenced within a study of T cell responses to AZD1222 COVID-19 vaccine. V was trimmed by 2 bases and J by 3 bases, leaving 11 bases between them. This CDR3 has 14 residues. CDR1 and CDR2 (germline): SGDLS, YYNGEE. Only in-frame clones appear in the TCRdb table, and some are missing; sequencing was by immunoSEQ multiplex PCR. Of 100,000 to 150,000 clones listed, around 84% are singletons. This clonotype was sampled from an adult in good health. The V and J genes are TRBV9 and TRBJ1-1; D remains ambiguous. The source material was peripheral blood, sampled on day 0 of AZD1222 vaccination. The CDR3 loop is CASSVLAGHTEAFF. The DNA for the CDR3 is TGTGCCAGCAGCGTTTTAGCAGGTCACACTGAAGCTTTCTTT.